This TCR beta chain derives from a study of blood T cell repertoires in COVID-19. In germline, CDR1 is SGHDN, CDR2 FVKESK. The CDR3 has 17 amino acids. V dropped 4 bases and J dropped 4; count of bases not matched to a gene: 13. TCRdb's copy holds only in-frame clones and misses some; the assay was immunoSEQ multiplex PCR. This sample has around 160,000 clones, with 84% found just once. The table lists this clone with a count of one. This rearrangement joins TRBV14 to TRBJ1-1, with 9 positions matching TRBD1. This sequence was found in a woman aged 45-65 years who had been exposed to COVID-19. Sequencing was done on a sample of PBMCs or T cells enriched from blood (not recorded which). The CDR3 nucleotides read TGTGCCAGCAGCCGGCCCGGGACAGGGTCGGGTGCCACTGAAGCTTTCTTT. Amino acid sequence: CASSRPGTGSGATEAFF.